This T cell receptor beta chain was observed in a study of T cell responses to AZD1222 COVID-19 vaccine. Study-level findings and limits: Receipt of two AZD1222 doses was followed by a rise in Spike-specific TCR breadth and depth.

V lost 10 bases and J lost 2; bases outside the gene matches: 7. CDR3 length: 14 amino acids. In germline, CDR1 is MNHEY, CDR2 SVGAGI. In the case of this clone: The antigen is not known.

The data were produced by immunoSEQ multiplex PCR, yet TCRdb's version contains in-frame clones alone and is incomplete. In the table there are around 77,000 clones, roughly 91% of which are singletons. This clonotype was obtained from an adult in good health. The chain is built from TRBV6-5 and TRBJ2-2; 7 bases fit TRBD2. Sequencing used peripheral blood, obtained on day 0 of AZD1222 vaccination. The CDR3 DNA reads as TGTGCCACCGGTCTAGCGGACAACACCGGGGAGCTGTTTTTT. Amino acids: CATGLADNTGELFF.